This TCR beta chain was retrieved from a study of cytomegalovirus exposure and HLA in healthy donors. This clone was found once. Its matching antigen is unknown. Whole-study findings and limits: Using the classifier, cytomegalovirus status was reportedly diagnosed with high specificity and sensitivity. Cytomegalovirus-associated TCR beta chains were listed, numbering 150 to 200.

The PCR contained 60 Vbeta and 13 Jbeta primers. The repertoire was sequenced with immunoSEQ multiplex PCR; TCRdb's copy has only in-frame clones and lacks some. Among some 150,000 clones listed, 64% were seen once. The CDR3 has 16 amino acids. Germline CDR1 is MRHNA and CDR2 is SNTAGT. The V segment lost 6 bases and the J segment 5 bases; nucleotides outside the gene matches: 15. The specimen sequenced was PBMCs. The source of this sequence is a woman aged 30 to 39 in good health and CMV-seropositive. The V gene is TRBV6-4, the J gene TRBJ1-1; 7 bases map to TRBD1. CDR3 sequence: CASSLQPGRGRTEAFF. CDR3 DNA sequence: TGTGCCAGCAGCCTACAACCCGGGAGGGGGCGGACTGAAGCTTTCTTT.